A selection of T cell receptor beta chains follows, all from one sample in a study of cytomegalovirus exposure and HLA in healthy donors. The protocol was immunoSEQ multiplex PCR, while the TCRdb copy is restricted to in-frame clones and leaves out a portion. The table records tens of thousands of clones, around four fifths of them present only once. Sequencing was done on a sample of PBMCs. These TCRs come from a male donor in good health and CMV-seropositive. CDR3s include the opening cysteine and the closing phenylalanine or tryptophan. A D gene is named only where the DNA matches it firmly. Clone size, where shown, is once, few, many, or a class for clones that have expanded.

j_call	clone_size	d_call	v_call	cdr3_nt	cdr3_aa
TRBJ1-5	-	-	TRBV4-3	TGCGCCAGCAGCCAAGATTGGGGGCGCCAGCCCCAGCATTTT	CASSQDWGRQPQHF
TRBJ1-3	-	TRBD1	TRBV28	TGTGCCAGCAGTTTAGTGACAGGGAATAGAAACACCATATATTTT	CASSLVTGNRNTIYF
TRBJ2-7	-	TRBD1	TRBV7-2	TGTGCCAGCAGCGATTGGACAGGACCTTCCTACGAGCAGTACTTC	CASSDWTGPSYEQYF
TRBJ2-5	-	-	TRBV28	TGTGTCAGCAATGGTGCTGGGGCAGGGGTCAATCAAGAGACCCAGTACTTC	CVSNGAGAGVNQETQYF
TRBJ2-5	-	-	TRBV28	TGTGCCAGCAGTGGCAGGGGGGCAGGTGTAGAGACCCAGTACTTC	CASSGRGAGVETQYF
TRBJ2-2	-	-	TRBV6-1	TGTGCCAGCAGGGCGACAGGTAACACCGGGGAGCTGTTTTTT	CASRATGNTGELFF
TRBJ2-3	-	TRBD2	TRBV4-1	TGCGCCAGCAGTCCCATACTAGCGGGAGTTCCCACAGATACGCAGTATTTT	CASSPILAGVPTDTQYF
TRBJ2-6	-	TRBD1	TRBV25-1	TGTGCCAGCAGTCGGCAGGGGGCCAACGCTGGGGCCAACGTCCTGACTTTC	CASSRQGANAGANVLTF
TRBJ2-3	-	TRBD1	TRBV4-1	TGCGCCAGCAGCCACTTCACCGGGACAGACACAGATACGCAGTATTTT	CASSHFTGTDTDTQYF
TRBJ2-7	-	-	TRBV4-1	TGCGCCAGCAGCCATCTTTTTAGCGAGCAGTACTTC	CASSHLFSEQYF
TRBJ1-5	-	TRBD1	TRBV29-1	TGCAGCGTTGACGGGACAGACGGCAAGCCCCAGCATTTT	CSVDGTDGKPQHF
TRBJ2-7	-	TRBD2	TRBV28	TGTGCCAGCAGTCCGGTGGGGGGGGAATTTTGGTACGAGCAGTACTTC	CASSPVGGEFWYEQYF
TRBJ2-1	-	TRBD2	TRBV15	TGTGCCACCAGCAGAGATCGGGGTAGCGGGTATGAGCAGTTCTTC	CATSRDRGSGYEQFF
TRBJ1-3	once	TRBD1	TRBV28	TGTGCCAGCAGTCCGACAGGGTCTGGAAACACCATATATTTT	CASSPTGSGNTIYF
TRBJ1-2	-	-	TRBV27	TGTGCCAGCGGCAGGGACTATGGCTACACCTTC	CASGRDYGYTF
TRBJ2-3	-	-	TRBV29-1	TGCAGCGTTGAATTTTGGGAGGCTAGCACAGATACGCAGTATTTT	CSVEFWEASTDTQYF
TRBJ2-7	-	TRBD2	TRBV2	TGTGCCAGCCGTCATCCGGGAGGTGTCAACGAGCAGTACTTC	CASRHPGGVNEQYF
TRBJ2-7	once	TRBD1	TRBV7-9	TGTGCCAGCAGCTCCGCCGGGACAGGGAGGCACGAGCAGTACTTC	CASSSAGTGRHEQYF
TRBJ2-3	-	TRBD2	TRBV9	TGTGCCAGCAGCGTACCTAGCGGGAGGGTTGATACGCAGTATTTT	CASSVPSGRVDTQYF
TRBJ1-1	-	-	TRBV28	TGTGCCAGCAACGACAGGAAGAACACTGAAGCTTTCTTT	CASNDRKNTEAFF
TRBJ2-7	-	TRBD2	TRBV27	TGTGCCAGCAGTTTAGTGGCGGGAGGACTCTACGAGCAGTACTTC	CASSLVAGGLYEQYF
TRBJ2-1	-	-	TRBV5-4	TGTGCCAGCAGGTTGGACATCATCTCCTACAATGAGCAGTTCTTC	CASRLDIISYNEQFF
TRBJ1-1	-	-	TRBV5-1	TGCGCCAGCAGCTTACAGGGGAACACTGAAGCTTTCTTT	CASSLQGNTEAFF
TRBJ1-5	few	-	TRBV28	TGTGCCAGCACCACGGGGGGGAACAATCAGCCCCAGCATTTT	CASTTGGNNQPQHF
TRBJ2-3	-	TRBD2	TRBV6-4	TGTGCCAGCAGCGCTAGCGGGAGTGGAGGAGCAGATACGCAGTATTTT	CASSASGSGGADTQYF
TRBJ2-1	-	-	TRBV20-1	TGCAGTGCCGCCGGGAGCACTGAGCAGTTCTTC	CSAAGSTEQFF
TRBJ2-5	-	TRBD1	TRBV5-5	TGTGCCAGCAGCTGGGGGACAGGGGCCATCCAAGAGACCCAGTACTTC	CASSWGTGAIQETQYF
TRBJ2-1	-	-	TRBV28	TGTGCCAGCAGTTCCCCACGGGTTAGCTCCTACAATGAGCAGTTCTTC	CASSSPRVSSYNEQFF
TRBJ1-1	few	-	TRBV7-9	TGTGCCAGCAGCGACAGGATGAACACTGAAGCTTTCTTT	CASSDRMNTEAFF
TRBJ1-1	-	-	TRBV25-1	TGTGCCAGCACTAGTTTACTCGGGACTGAAGCTTTCTTT	CASTSLLGTEAFF
TRBJ2-1	-	-	TRBV5-1	TGCGCCAGCAGCTTGGGGTTAGCTGGCGAGCAGTTCTTC	CASSLGLAGEQFF
TRBJ1-1	-	-	TRBV19	TGTGCCAGTAGCCCCCGGACTACTGAAGCTTTCTTT	CASSPRTTEAFF
TRBJ2-1	-	TRBD2	TRBV25-1	TGTGCCAGCAGTGGCAGACTAGCAATCGATGAGCAGTTCTTC	CASSGRLAIDEQFF